Each of the 15 T cell receptor beta chains below was sequenced from the same sample in a study of response to subunit inactivated influenza vaccine. TCRdb re-analysed the RT-PCR reads in MiXCR, keeping a single row per CDR3 protein. The sample records 400,000 to 650,000 distinct CDR3 sequences, about 7.2% being singletons. The sequencing used PBMCs from blood, collected less than 30 months after vaccination. The source is a man between 50 and 70 years old who received an inactivated influenza vaccine.

This clonotype was counted ten times or more. The chain couples TRBV5-1 to TRBJ2-2, with a weak D call TRBD1 (6 bases). The CDR3 length is 16 residues. Germline CDR1 is SGHRS and CDR2 is YFSETQ. Between the trimmed V and J ends, which lost 4 bases and 0 bases, there was a span of 13 bases. The CDR3, as DNA: TGCGCCAGCAGCCTCTCCGGGACAACGAACACCGGGGAGCTGTTTTTT. It encodes CASSLSGTTNTGELFF.

In this sample, this clonotype turned up many times. V and J are TRBV5-1 and TRBJ1-1; D unresolved. CDR3 size: 13 residues. The V gene lost 1 base and the J gene lost 1 base, with 5 bases spanning the gap. Germline CDR1 is SGHRS and CDR2 is YFSETQ. The CDR3 region has the DNA TGCGCCAGCAGCTTGAGCACGAACACTGAAGCTTTCTTT. Translation gives CASSLSTNTEAFF.

This clonotype was detected ten times or more. J is TRBJ2-1 and V is TRBV5-1; D gene uncertain. CDR1 and CDR2 (germline): SGHRS, YFSETQ. V was clipped by 7 bases and J by 8 bases, with 19 bases between them. The CDR3 contains 14 residues. CDR3 amino acids: CASVAQPSADEQFF. DNA for the CDR3: TGCGCCAGCGTGGCCCAACCCAGCGCGGATGAGCAGTTCTTC.

This chain connects TRBV7-9 to TRBJ1-3; TRBD1 aligns across 9 bases. The CDR3 has 15 residues. V lost 5 bases to trimming and J lost 3 bases; unmatched junction nucleotides: 5. Germline assignment: CDR1 SEHNR and CDR2 FQNEAQ (reference sequence). The CDR3 DNA reads as TGTGCCAGCAGCCAAGGACAGGGGCTTGGAAACACCATATATTTT. As protein: CASSQGQGLGNTIYF.

The genes are TRBV4-3 and TRBJ2-7; unclear D gene. CDR3 size: 15 residues. Trimming took off 0 bases at V and 6 bases at J, with 15 bases between the two ends. Germline assignment: CDR1 LGHNA and CDR2 YSLEER. CDR3 in DNA: TGCGCCAGCAGCCAAGATCATACGGCTGTGAGCGAGCAGTACTTC. Translated: CASSQDHTAVSEQYF.

There are many counts of this clonotype. The V gene is TRBV2, the J gene TRBJ1-1; the D is unclear. Germline CDR1 is SNHLY and CDR2 is FYNNEI. The CDR3 runs 14 residues. The V and J ends lost 6 bases and 1 base respectively, with 12 bases between them. The CDR3 DNA reads TGTGCCAGCAGGCGTGTCCTCACGAACACTGAAGCTTTCTTT. This sequence encodes CASRRVLTNTEAFF.

This clonotype was counted only a few times. V and J are TRBV2 and TRBJ2-7; the match to TRBD1 covers 8 bases. J gave up 6 bases and V 5 bases, and 9 bases lay outside the gene matches. The CDR3 runs 14 residues. Germline V gene lookup returns CDR1 SNHLY and CDR2 FYNNEI. CDR3 protein: CASSPRDRPAEQYF. The CDR3 nucleotides are TGTGCCAGCAGTCCCCGGGACAGGCCTGCCGAGCAGTACTTC.

This clonotype has just a few counts. The rearrangement links TRBV7-9 to TRBJ2-1; 10 bases agree with TRBD2. Trimming at V came to 8 bases and at J to 7 bases, leaving 11 bases not matched to a gene. The CDR3 totals 15 residues. CDR1 and CDR2 (germline): SEHNR, FQNEAQ (reference sequence). CDR3 region: CASGRSGGAGNEQFF. The CDR3 bases are TGTGCCAGCGGAAGAAGCGGGGGGGCCGGGAATGAGCAGTTCTTC.

This rearrangement joins TRBV29-1 to TRBJ2-7; 8 bases match TRBD1. Germline trimming cut 7 bases from V and 5 bases from J; bases unmatched to any gene: 4. The CDR3 runs to 11 residues. The germline CDR1 and CDR2 sequences are SQVTM and ANQGSEA. The CDR3 sequence is CSADRGHEQYF. CDR3 nucleotides: TGCAGCGCCGACAGGGGTCACGAGCAGTACTTC.

About this clonotype itself: Sequence at one end of the junction differs from germline and may be a read error. The chain uses TRBV29-1 and TRBJ2-4, with 7 nucleotides matching TRBD2. This CDR3 spans 15 amino acids. Germline-derived CDR1 and CDR2 are SQVTM and ANQGSEA. As DNA, the CDR3 is TGCAGCGTGATCCCGGTTAGCGGGTCCAAAACCATTCAGTACTTC. Its translation: CSVIPVSGSKTIQYF.

There are many counts of this clonotype. The chain uses TRBV13 and TRBJ2-2, with a tentative D call TRBD2 (6 bases). The CDR3 is 14 residues long. In germline, CDR1 is PRHDT, CDR2 FYEKMQ (reference sequence). The germline V and J ends were trimmed by 7 bases and 2 bases, with 11 bases remaining between them. The CDR3 region has the DNA TGTGCCAGCAACCGCGGGATTAACACCGGGGAGCTGTTTTTT. Amino acid sequence: CASNRGINTGELFF.

This clonotype was counted a few times. The V gene is TRBV20-1, the J gene TRBJ2-1, with 11 bases lining up with TRBD1. This CDR3 is built from 14 residues. V gave up 3 bases and J gave up 5 bases; unmatched junction bases: 3. CDR1 is DFQATT and CDR2 is SNEGSKA in the germline V gene (reference sequence). The CDR3 DNA is TGCAGTGCTAGTGGGGACAGGGGGAACAATGAGCAGTTCTTC. Translating it yields CSASGDRGNNEQFF.

This clonotype was seen only a few times. The V and J genes are TRBV4-3 and TRBJ2-2; 7 bases fit TRBD1. Germline lookup yields CDR1 LGHNA and CDR2 YSLEER. This CDR3 comprises 17 residues. The V segment lost 4 bases and the J segment 5 bases; nucleotides outside the gene matches: 13. CDR3 sequence (DNA): TGCGCCAGCAGCCTTTCGCTGCCGGACAGGTTTACCGGGGAGCTGTTTTTT. It specifies CASSLSLPDRFTGELFF.

This clonotype has at least ten counts. The rearrangement links TRBV9 to TRBJ2-2; D unresolved. The CDR3 runs 14 residues. The V end was cut by 5 bases, the J end by 1 base, with 9 bases between. Germline CDR1 and CDR2: SGDLS and YYNGEE. CDR3 protein: CASSPFENTGELFF. The CDR3 region has the DNA TGTGCCAGCAGTCCCTTTGAGAACACCGGGGAGCTGTTTTTT.

This clonotype was observed a few times. This chain joins TRBV6-2 or TRBV6-3 and TRBJ2-7; no definite D call. Germline values: CDR1 MNHEY, CDR2 SVGEGT. Trimming took 5 bases from V and 2 from J, leaving 10 bases between them. The CDR3 has 13 amino acids. CDR3 coding DNA: TGTGCCAGCAGTGAGACTCTCACCTACGAGCAGTACTTC. Its translation is CASSETLTYEQYF.